This is a list of T cell receptor beta chains from one sample in a study of T-cell memory formation after mild COVID-19. TCRdb reprocessed the 5' RACE reads via MiXCR and lists one record per CDR3 protein. The sample contains some 180,000 distinct CDR3 sequences, less than 20% of which appear only once. The source material was PBMCs or a T cell subset sorted from them (not recorded which). These receptors came from a man aged 18 to 29 who had mild COVID-19 (a few samples of this study predate the infection). Cell type and time point are not known. The CDR3 runs from the conserved cysteine through the conserved F or W. A D gene is named only where the DNA matches it firmly. Some rows have no size entry. The others give once, few or many, or a class for an expanded clone.

size	D	V	J	CDR3	DNA
NA	NA	TRBV5-6	TRBJ1-3	CASSLGSNTIYF	TGTGCCAGCAGCTTGGGATCGAACACCATATATTTT
few	NA	TRBV7-3	TRBJ2-2	CASRPLTHTGELFF	TGTGCCAGCAGGCCTCTGACCCACACCGGGGAGCTGTTTTTT
NA	NA	TRBV27	TRBJ1-1	CASSLRSGGRRTEAFF	TGTGCCAGCAGTTTAAGGTCCGGGGGGCGCAGGACTGAAGCTTTCTTT
many	TRBD2	TRBV7-9	TRBJ2-1	CASITQRGSSYNEQFF	TGTGCCAGCATCACACAGCGGGGAAGCTCCTACAATGAGCAGTTCTTC
NA	TRBD2	TRBV5-1	TRBJ2-3	CASSFVPGGPRADTQYF	TGCGCCAGCAGCTTTGTTCCGGGGGGGCCCCGAGCAGATACGCAGTATTTT
NA	NA	TRBV4-3	TRBJ2-3	CASSRDGAADTQYF	TGCGCCAGCAGCCGGGACGGGGCGGCAGATACGCAGTATTTT
few	NA	TRBV5-5	TRBJ2-3	CASSSSLRRTDTQYF	TGTGCCAGCAGCTCTTCATTGCGGCGCACAGATACGCAGTATTTT
few	NA	TRBV7-2	TRBJ1-2	CASSGWTSGYTF	TGTGCCAGCAGCGGGTGGACATCTGGCTACACCTTC
NA	TRBD1	TRBV6-2/TRBV6-3	TRBJ2-1	CASTEDRDNEQFF	TGTGCCAGCACCGAGGACAGGGACAATGAGCAGTTCTTC
NA	NA	TRBV7-2	TRBJ1-1	CASSQTANTEAFF	TGTGCCAGCAGCCAAACAGCGAACACTGAAGCTTTCTTT
few	TRBD1	TRBV7-9	TRBJ2-4	CASSFGQGPLAKNIQYF	TGTGCCAGCAGCTTTGGACAGGGGCCCTTAGCCAAAAACATTCAGTACTTC
NA	TRBD1	TRBV3-1	TRBJ2-7	CASSAWTGGYEQYF	TGTGCCAGCAGCGCTTGGACAGGGGGCTACGAGCAGTACTTC
few	NA	TRBV6-2/TRBV6-3	TRBJ2-1	CASSYGTPYNEQFF	TGTGCCAGCAGTTATGGGACCCCCTACAATGAGCAGTTCTTC
NA	NA	TRBV5-1	TRBJ2-3	CASSLGESTDTQYF	TGCGCCAGCAGCTTGGGGGAAAGCACAGATACGCAGTATTTT
few	TRBD1	TRBV6-6	TRBJ2-3	CASSGSQGAFDTQYF	TGTGCCAGCAGTGGCTCCCAGGGGGCATTCGATACGCAGTATTTT
NA	NA	TRBV20-1	TRBJ1-2	CSASKPGVHGYTF	TGCAGTGCTAGCAAACCAGGGGTTCATGGCTACACCTTC
few	TRBD2	TRBV18	TRBJ2-5	CASSPPNGLAKSGTQYF	TGTGCCAGCTCACCACCGAACGGACTAGCGAAAAGTGGGACCCAGTACTTC
NA	NA	TRBV7-2	TRBJ1-2	CASSSDGVSYGYTF	TGTGCCAGCAGCTCGGACGGAGTCTCCTATGGCTACACCTTC
NA	NA	TRBV3-1	TRBJ1-5	CASSQGSDSNQPQHF	TGTGCCAGCAGCCAGGGATCCGATAGCAATCAGCCCCAGCATTTT
once	NA	TRBV3-1	TRBJ1-1	CASSPRFGEAFF	TGTGCCAGCAGCCCGAGGTTCGGTGAAGCTTTCTTT
NA	NA	TRBV20-1	TRBJ2-2	CSARVGPHTGELFF	TGCAGTGCTAGGGTTGGGCCTCACACCGGGGAGCTGTTTTTT
NA	NA	TRBV6-1	TRBJ1-1	CASSEAGDGNEAFF	TGTGCCAGCAGTGAAGCCGGGGATGGGAACGAAGCTTTCTTT
NA	NA	TRBV2	TRBJ1-2	CASEGRPYGYGYTF	TGTGCCAGCGAGGGCAGGCCTTATGGCTATGGCTACACCTTC
few	NA	TRBV4-3	TRBJ1-1	CASSQERGLGTEAFF	TGCGCCAGCAGCCAAGAGAGGGGCTTAGGGACTGAAGCTTTCTTT
few	NA	TRBV2	TRBJ2-5	CASSVEQGGETQYF	TGTGCCAGCTCGGTCGAGCAGGGCGGGGAGACCCAGTACTTC
few	TRBD2	TRBV7-3	TRBJ2-5	CASSPQAGVRWTQYF	TGTGCCAGCAGCCCACAAGCGGGGGTACGTTGGACCCAGTACTTC
many	NA	TRBV5-1	TRBJ2-1	CASSLNWGHEQFF	TGCGCCAGCAGCTTGAACTGGGGTCATGAGCAGTTCTTC
NA	NA	TRBV9	TRBJ2-3	CASSVAHTDTQYF	TGTGCCAGCAGCGTAGCCCACACAGATACGCAGTATTTT
once	TRBD2	TRBV4-1	TRBJ2-3	CASSPFLAGASTDTQYF	TGCGCCAGCAGCCCATTTTTAGCGGGGGCTAGCACAGATACGCAGTATTTT
few	TRBD2	TRBV24-1	TRBJ2-1	CATSDSLAGAYNEQFF	TGTGCCACCAGTGATTCACTAGCGGGAGCCTACAATGAGCAGTTCTTC
NA	NA	TRBV9	TRBJ1-1	CASSAYNTEAFF	TGTGCCAGCAGCGCCTATAACACTGAAGCTTTCTTT
NA	NA	TRBV7-8	TRBJ2-5	CASSFRDGDPRETQYF	TGTGCCAGCAGCTTTCGGGACGGGGATCCCCGGGAGACCCAGTACTTC
few	NA	TRBV18	TRBJ2-5	CASSPSLFQETQYF	TGTGCCAGCTCACCATCCCTCTTCCAAGAGACCCAGTACTTC
NA	NA	TRBV6-5	TRBJ1-1	CASITQGSGYATEAFF	TGTGCCAGCATCACACAAGGGTCGGGGTACGCCACTGAAGCTTTCTTT
NA	NA	TRBV12-3/TRBV12-4	TRBJ1-1	CASRPSITNTEAFF	TGTGCCAGCAGACCCTCGATCACGAACACTGAAGCTTTCTTT
NA	TRBD1	TRBV5-1	TRBJ2-7	CASKTGTGGSEQYF	TGCGCCAGCAAGACCGGGACAGGGGGATCCGAGCAGTACTTC
few	NA	TRBV7-2	TRBJ1-5	CASSLIGMSNQPQHF	TGTGCCAGCAGCTTAATAGGGATGAGCAATCAGCCCCAGCATTTT
NA	NA	TRBV5-1	TRBJ1-6	CASSEPGRDSPLHF	TGCGCCAGCAGCGAACCAGGGAGAGATTCACCCCTCCACTTT
NA	NA	TRBV7-7	TRBJ1-4	CASSLEVGEKLFF	TGTGCTAGCAGCTTAGAAGTGGGAGAAAAACTGTTTTTT
few	NA	TRBV27	TRBJ1-6	CARPDSGRLHF	TGTGCCAGACCGGACAGTGGGCGGCTCCACTTT
NA	TRBD2	TRBV4-2	TRBJ2-3	CASSQGSSGGTDTQYF	TGTGCCAGCAGCCAAGGAAGTAGCGGGGGCACAGATACGCAGTATTTT
NA	NA	TRBV2	TRBJ2-5	CASRGPPPTQYF	TGTGCCAGTCGCGGGCCCCCGCCCACCCAGTACTTC
few	NA	TRBV5-5	TRBJ1-6	CASSPGRNYNSPLHF	TGTGCCAGCAGCCCAGGACGCAATTATAATTCACCCCTCCACTTT
few	NA	TRBV23-1	TRBJ1-1	CASTTSSEGGNTEAFF	TGCGCCAGCACTACCTCCTCGGAGGGCGGAAACACTGAAGCTTTCTTT
NA	TRBD2	TRBV23-1	TRBJ2-3	CASSQSTSGGTDTQYF	TGCGCCAGCAGTCAATCGACTAGCGGGGGCACAGATACGCAGTATTTT
few	TRBD2	TRBV5-1	TRBJ2-4	CASSSGLAGHEGAKNIQYF	TGCGCCAGCAGCTCGGGACTAGCGGGGCACGAGGGAGCCAAAAACATTCAGTACTTC
NA	NA	TRBV2	TRBJ2-7	CASSDTVSTSAEQYF	TGTGCCAGCAGCGATACAGTTAGCACCTCAGCCGAGCAGTACTTC
NA	NA	TRBV5-1	TRBJ1-6	CASSLGTGADSPLHF	TGCGCCAGCAGCTTGGGAACAGGCGCTGATTCACCCCTCCACTTT
NA	NA	TRBV7-7	TRBJ2-2	CASSSREMGTGELFF	TGTGCCAGCAGCTCCCGCGAGATGGGCACCGGGGAGCTGTTTTTT
few	NA	TRBV6-6	TRBJ2-7	CASSSGRGRSIEQYF	TGTGCCAGCAGTTCGGGCCGAGGACGGTCTATCGAGCAGTACTTC
NA	NA	TRBV18	TRBJ1-1	CASSPQYGTEAFF	TGTGCCAGCTCACCCCAGTATGGCACTGAAGCTTTCTTT
NA	NA	TRBV20-1	TRBJ2-4	CSAGGTAGGWAKNIQYF	TGCAGTGCTGGTGGGACGGCTGGTGGATGGGCCAAAAACATTCAGTACTTC
once	NA	TRBV4-2	TRBJ2-4	CASSLGLRHIQYF	TGTGCCAGCAGCCTCGGGCTGCGTCACATTCAGTACTTC